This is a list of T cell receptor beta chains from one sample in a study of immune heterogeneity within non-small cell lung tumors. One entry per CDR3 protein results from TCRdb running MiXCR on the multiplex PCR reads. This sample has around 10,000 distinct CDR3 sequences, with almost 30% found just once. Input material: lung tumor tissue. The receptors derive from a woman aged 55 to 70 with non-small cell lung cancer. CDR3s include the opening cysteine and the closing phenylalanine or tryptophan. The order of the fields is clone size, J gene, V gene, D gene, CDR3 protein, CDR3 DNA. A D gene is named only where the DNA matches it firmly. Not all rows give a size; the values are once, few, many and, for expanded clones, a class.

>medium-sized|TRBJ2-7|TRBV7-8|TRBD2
CASSLASLPGLADYEQYF
TGTGCCAGCAGCTTAGCGTCTTTACCGGGCCTAGCGGACTACGAGCAGTACTTC
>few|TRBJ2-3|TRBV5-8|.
CASSLGGMPGTDTQYF
TGTGCCAGCAGCTTGGGGGGGATGCCTGGCACAGATACGCAGTATTTT
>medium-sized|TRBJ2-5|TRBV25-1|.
CASSSTWETQYF
TGTGCCAGCAGTTCCACCTGGGAGACCCAGTACTTC
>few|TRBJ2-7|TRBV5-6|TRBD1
CASSLGQGSYEQYF
TGTGCCAGCAGCTTGGGACAGGGATCCTACGAGCAGTACTTC
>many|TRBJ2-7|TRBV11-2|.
CASSIDRFREQYF
TGTGCCAGCAGCATTGACAGGTTTCGAGAGCAGTACTTC
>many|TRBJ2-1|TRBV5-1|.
CASSTRTDIGEQFF
TGCGCCAGCAGCACCAGGACAGATATAGGGGAGCAGTTCTTC
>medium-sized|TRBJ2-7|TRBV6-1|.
CASTPRVGAVSAEQYF
TGTGCCAGCACCCCCCGGGTCGGGGCAGTGTCCGCCGAGCAGTACTTC
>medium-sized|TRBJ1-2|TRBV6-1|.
CASSRNRDGYGYTF
TGTGCCAGCAGTCGAAACCGGGACGGCTATGGCTACACCTTC
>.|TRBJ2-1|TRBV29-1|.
CSVESGLGHPAHPLSYNEQFF
TGCAGCGTTGAAAGTGGCCTAGGCCATCCAGCGCACCCGCTATCATACAATGAGCAGTTCTTC
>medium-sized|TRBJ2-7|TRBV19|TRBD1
CASSMTGSSYEQYF
TGTGCCAGTAGTATGACAGGGAGCTCCTACGAGCAGTACTTC
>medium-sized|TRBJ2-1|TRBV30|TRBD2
CAWSLGEGLYNEQFF
TGTGCCTGGAGTCTGGGGGAGGGCCTCTACAATGAGCAGTTCTTC
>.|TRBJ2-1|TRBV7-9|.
CASSITGTYNEQFF
TGTGCCAGCAGCATTACCGGGACCTACAATGAGCAGTTCTTC
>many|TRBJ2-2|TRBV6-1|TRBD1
CASSYEGAEGELFF
TGTGCCAGCAGTTACGAGGGGGCGGAGGGGGAGCTGTTTTTT
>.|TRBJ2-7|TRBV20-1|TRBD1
CSARRDREEQYF
TGCAGTGCCCGCCGGGACAGGGAAGAGCAGTACTTC
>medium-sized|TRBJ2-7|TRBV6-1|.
CASSTKQGYEQYF
TGTGCCAGCAGTACGAAGCAGGGCTACGAGCAGTACTTC
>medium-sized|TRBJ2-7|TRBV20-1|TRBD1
CSATGQRYEQYF
TGCAGTGCTACGGGACAGCGTTACGAGCAGTACTTC
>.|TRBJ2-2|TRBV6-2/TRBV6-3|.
CASSLQGQDTGELFF
TGTGCCAGCAGTCTCCAGGGTCAGGACACCGGGGAGCTGTTTTTT